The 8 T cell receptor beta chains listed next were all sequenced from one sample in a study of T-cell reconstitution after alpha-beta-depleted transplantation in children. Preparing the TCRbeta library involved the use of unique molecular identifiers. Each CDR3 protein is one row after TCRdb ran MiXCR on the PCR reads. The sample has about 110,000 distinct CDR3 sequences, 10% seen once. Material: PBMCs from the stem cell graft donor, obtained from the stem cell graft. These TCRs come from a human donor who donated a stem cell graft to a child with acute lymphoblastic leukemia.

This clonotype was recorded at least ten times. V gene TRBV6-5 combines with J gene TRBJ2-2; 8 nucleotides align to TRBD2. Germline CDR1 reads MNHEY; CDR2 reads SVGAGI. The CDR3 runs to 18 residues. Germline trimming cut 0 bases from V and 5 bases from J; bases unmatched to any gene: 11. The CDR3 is CASSYSSVFLAGTGELFF. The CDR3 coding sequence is TGTGCCAGCAGTTACTCGAGTGTTTTCTTAGCGGGAACCGGGGAGCTGTTTTTT.

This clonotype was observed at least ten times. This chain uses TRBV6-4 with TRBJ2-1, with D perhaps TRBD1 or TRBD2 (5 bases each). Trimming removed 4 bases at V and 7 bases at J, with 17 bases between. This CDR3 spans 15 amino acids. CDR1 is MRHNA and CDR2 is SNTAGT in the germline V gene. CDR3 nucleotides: TGTGCCAGCAGTGCGAAACCGGGACCCCTTAATGAGCAGTTCTTC. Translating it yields CASSAKPGPLNEQFF.

The CDR3 bases are TGTGCCAGCAGCGAAGGTCTCCTCCAGGGCTCTGGAAACACCATATATTTT. This sequence encodes CASSEGLLQGSGNTIYF. The V call is TRBV4-2, the J call TRBJ1-3; a possible D gene is TRBD1 (5 bases). The V and J ends lost 5 bases and 0 bases respectively, with 17 bases between them. Germline V CDR1 and CDR2: LGHNA, YNFKEQ. The CDR3 totals 17 residues.

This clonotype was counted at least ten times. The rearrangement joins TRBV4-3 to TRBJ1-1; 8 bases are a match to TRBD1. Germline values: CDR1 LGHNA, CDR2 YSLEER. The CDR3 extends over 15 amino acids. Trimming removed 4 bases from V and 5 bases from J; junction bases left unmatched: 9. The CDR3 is CASSLGAGGGTEAFF. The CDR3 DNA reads TGCGCCAGCAGCCTAGGAGCAGGGGGCGGAACTGAAGCTTTCTTT.

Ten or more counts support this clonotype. CDR3 nucleotide sequence: TGCAGTGCTAGCGTCCCCCTCCAGCCCCAGCATTTT. Its protein product is CSASVPLQPQHF. This sequence joins TRBV20-1 and TRBJ1-5; D ambiguous. This CDR3 has 12 amino acids. Germline-derived CDR1 and CDR2 are DFQATT and SNEGSKA (reference sequence). The ends were cut back, 3 bases at V and 7 bases at J, with 10 bases in the middle.

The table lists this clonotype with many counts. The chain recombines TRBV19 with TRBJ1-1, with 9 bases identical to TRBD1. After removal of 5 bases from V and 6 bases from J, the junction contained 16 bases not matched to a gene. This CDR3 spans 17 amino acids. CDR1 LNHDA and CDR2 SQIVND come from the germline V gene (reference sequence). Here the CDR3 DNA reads TGTGCCAGTAGTCTCTACAAAGGCGGGACAGGGCGGGCTGAAGCTTTCTTT. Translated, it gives CASSLYKGGTGRAEAFF. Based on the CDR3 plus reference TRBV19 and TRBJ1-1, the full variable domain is DGGITQSPKYLFRKEGQNVTLSCEQNLNHDAMYWYRQDPGQGLRLIYYSQIVNDFQKGDIAEGYSVSREKKESFPLTVTSAQKNPTAFYLCASSLYKGGTGRAEAFFGQGTRLTVV.

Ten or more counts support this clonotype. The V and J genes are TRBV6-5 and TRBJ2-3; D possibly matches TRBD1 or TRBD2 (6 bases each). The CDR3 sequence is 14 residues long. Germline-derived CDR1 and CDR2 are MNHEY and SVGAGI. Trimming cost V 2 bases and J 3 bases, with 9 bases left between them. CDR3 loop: CASSYGGRTDTQYF. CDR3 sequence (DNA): TGTGCCAGCAGTTACGGGGGGCGGACAGATACGCAGTATTTT.

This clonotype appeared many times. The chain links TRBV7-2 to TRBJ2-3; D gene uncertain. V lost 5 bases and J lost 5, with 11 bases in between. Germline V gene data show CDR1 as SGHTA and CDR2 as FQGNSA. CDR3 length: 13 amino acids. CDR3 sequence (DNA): TGTGCCAGCAGCCCAGGCCGTCTAGATACGCAGTATTTT. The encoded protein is CASSPGRLDTQYF.